The subject of this entry is one TCR beta chain. The data originate from a study of low-dose radiotherapy and immunotherapy resistance in tumors. Time point denoted: before trial treatment. Low-dose radiotherapy and low-dose cyclophosphamide, together with aspirin, ipilimumab and nivolumab, were given to donors. Advanced solid tumors lacking tumor-infiltrating lymphocytes characterized eligible patients. Germline-derived CDR1 and CDR2 are SGHAT and FQNNGV. V shed 4 bases and J shed 1 base, with 16 bases lying between them. The CDR3 consists of 16 residues. First-strand cDNA relied on TRAV- and TRBV-specific primers spanning alpha and beta chains. The PCR that amplified TCRs ran for about 18 cycles, relying on a constant-region primer and a V-primer adapter. The authors amplified isolated mRNA by in vitro transcription. TCRdb reprocessed the reads with MiXCR, giving one entry per CDR3 protein. Of tens of thousands of distinct CDR3 sequences in the sample, roughly a sixth were seen once.

The specimen comprised PBMCs, sampled before treatment. The chain uses TRBV11-2 and TRBJ2-5; maybe TRBD2 (5 bases). The clonotype originates from a male donor with prostate cancer. CDR3 nucleotides: TGTGCCAGCAGCTCAGCGGCAGCTCCTTTCCAAGAGACCCAGTACTTC. Residues: CASSSAAAPFQETQYF.